The TCR beta chain under discussion was sequenced for a study of T cells after yellow fever vaccination. Study details: Each low-cell-number fraction was prepared by means of SMART-Seq v4 Ultra Low Input.

Notes on the study in general: At around 95% for CD4 and 75% to 90% for CD8, most primary-vaccination clones showed up again after the booster.

Germline loops: CDR1 SGHTA, CDR2 FQGNSA. V trimming: 5 bases; J trimming: 4 bases; junction bases outside the gene matches: 10. CDR3 length: 15 amino acids. Turning to this clonotype: Its antigen is not identified.

TCRdb re-analysed the 5' RACE reads in MiXCR, keeping a single row per CDR3 protein. The data contain some 600,000 distinct CDR3 sequences, about 12% of them singletons. The rearrangement links TRBV7-2 to TRBJ1-2, with 7 bases lining up with TRBD1. The source of this sequence is a man aged 30 to 45 who received the YFV17D yellow fever vaccine. The sequencing used PBMCs, collected on the day of the yellow fever booster vaccination. The CDR3 nucleotides are TGTGCCAGCAGCCCCAGGGGGACCCGGGTCTATGGCTACACCTTC. This gives the protein CASSPRGTRVYGYTF.